The 19 T cell receptor beta chains listed next were all sequenced from one sample in a study of T-cell reconstitution after alpha-beta-depleted transplantation in children. Preparation of the TCRbeta library involved a method that used unique molecular identifiers. TCRdb re-analysed the PCR reads in MiXCR, keeping a single row per CDR3 protein. The sample has about 78,000 distinct CDR3 sequences, around an eighth seen once. The sequences come from PBMCs, mostly from graft donor cells, collected 180 days after TCRalphabeta/CD19-depleted stem cell transplant. These receptors all come from a male patient aged 2 to 9 who had a stem cell transplant for acute lymphoblastic leukemia, so the T cells may come from the graft donor.

This clonotype was picked up a small number of times. The rearrangement links TRBV10-3 to TRBJ1-2; perhaps TRBD1 as D (6 bases). This CDR3 spans 16 amino acids. Per the germline V gene, CDR1 is ENHRY and CDR2 is SYGVKD. V was cut by 0 bases and J by 4 bases, with 15 bases left in between. Here the CDR3 DNA reads TGTGCCATCAGTGAGTCGATCCGCCGGGGGGCCTATGGCTACACCTTC. This sequence encodes CAISESIRRGAYGYTF.

This clonotype came up a few times. This rearrangement joins TRBV10-3 to TRBJ2-3; 12 bases align to TRBD2. Germline-derived CDR1 and CDR2 are ENHRY and SYGVKD. Trimming took 11 bases from V and 2 from J; bases not matched to a gene: 14. The CDR3 consists of 17 residues. For the CDR3, the DNA is TGTGCCGTCCGACTAGCGGGGGCCGGCAGGGCCACAGATACGCAGTATTTT. This translates into CAVRLAGAGRATDTQYF.

As regards this clonotype: A read error may be the cause here, since a much bigger clone is one base away. The chain couples TRBV7-9 to TRBJ1-2; D gene uncertain. CDR3 size: 13 residues. Germline CDR1 reads SEHNR; CDR2 reads FQNEAQ (reference sequence). The CDR3 sequence: CVSSPLGIYGYTF. Here the CDR3 DNA reads TGTGTCAGCAGCCCCTTGGGAATCTATGGCTACACCTTC.

Only a few counts were recorded for this clonotype. J is TRBJ2-6 and V is TRBV29-1; 8 nucleotides agree with TRBD1. V trimming: 5 bases; J trimming: 0 bases; junction bases outside the gene matches: 3. The CDR3 extends over 15 amino acids. The V gene's germline CDR1 is SQVTM and CDR2 ANQGSEA. The CDR3 DNA follows: TGCAGCGTTCGGACAGGGTACTCTGGGGCCAACGTCCTGACTTTC. Translated, it gives CSVRTGYSGANVLTF.

The V and J genes are TRBV7-2 and TRBJ2-7; 9 nucleotides align to TRBD1. This CDR3 is built from 14 residues. Per the germline V gene, CDR1 is SGHTA and CDR2 is FQGNSA. The ends lost 4 bases at V and 3 bases at J; junction bases unmatched: 4. For the CDR3, the DNA is TGTGCCAGCAGCTCGGGACAGGGAATCTACGAGCAGTACTTC. Amino acid sequence: CASSSGQGIYEQYF.

V usage is TRBV18 and J usage is TRBJ2-1; 7 nucleotides agree with TRBD2. Trimming cost V 8 bases and J 0 bases; bases outside gene matches: 4. The V gene's germline CDR1 is KGHSH and CDR2 LQKENI. This CDR3 is 14 amino acids long. The CDR3 DNA follows: TGTGCCAGCCTCCCGGGGGGCTCCTACAATGAGCAGTTCTTC. Protein sequence: CASLPGGSYNEQFF. Variable domain in full (rest from reference TRBV18 and TRBJ2-1): NAGVMQNPRHLVRRRGQEARLRCSPMKGHSHVYWYRQLPEEGLKFMVYLQKENIIDESGMPKERFSAEFPKEGPSILRIQQVVRGDSAAYFCASLPGGSYNEQFFGPGTRLTVL.

The rearrangement links TRBV5-6 to TRBJ1-5; D may be TRBD1 (6 bases). Trimming removed 4 bases from V and 11 bases from J, with 16 bases in between. The V gene's germline CDR1 is SGHDT and CDR2 YYEEEE. The CDR3 is 13 amino acids. The CDR3 nucleotides are TGTGCCAGCAGCCTTGGGGGCCCTAATGCCCAGCATTTT. Protein sequence: CASSLGGPNAQHF.

In its sample, this clonotype ranks as medium-sized. The chain employs TRBV5-5 and TRBJ1-5; 7 bases match TRBD1. The length of the CDR3 is 14 residues. Germline CDR1 SGHKS, CDR2 YYEKEE (reference sequence). V was clipped by 6 bases and J by 3 bases; unmatched bases: 6. The CDR3 nucleotides are TGTGCCAGCACCCGGGACAGCCTCAATCAGCCCCAGCATTTT. It encodes CASTRDSLNQPQHF.

The rearrangement uses TRBV7-9 and TRBJ2-1; no definite D call. CDR1 and CDR2 (germline): SEHNR, FQNEAQ (reference sequence). The V and J ends lost 3 bases and 8 bases respectively, with 8 bases between them. The CDR3 extends over 12 amino acids. In nucleotides, the CDR3 is TGTGCCAGCAGCTTGGGCCTGGATGAGCAGTTCTTC. It specifies CASSLGLDEQFF. The variable domain in full, with the rest retrieved from reference TRBV7-9 and TRBJ2-1, is DTGVSQNPRHKITKRGQNVTFRCDPISEHNRLYWYRQTLGQGPEFLTYFQNEAQLEKSRLLSDRFSAERPKGSFSTLEIQRTEQGDSAMYLCASSLGLDEQFFGPGTRLTVL.

V gene TRBV5-1 combines with J gene TRBJ2-7; 7 nucleotides align to TRBD1. Germline V gives CDR1 SGHRS, CDR2 YFSETQ. With V trimmed by 4 bases and J by 7 bases, 8 bases remained unmatched. CDR3 size: 13 residues. CDR3 sequence (DNA): TGCGCCAGCAGCACCTACAGGGGTGGGGAGCAGTACTTC. This encodes CASSTYRGGEQYF.

This clonotype was picked up a small number of times. The chain joins TRBV24-1 to TRBJ2-3; TRBD2 aligns across 8 bases. CDR1 is KGHDR and CDR2 is SFDVKD in the germline V gene. The CDR3 sequence is 15 residues long. V was clipped by 3 bases and J by 5 bases; unmatched bases: 6. The CDR3: CATSDRGGRIDTQYF. For the CDR3, the DNA is TGTGCCACCAGTGATCGGGGGGGCCGGATAGATACGCAGTATTTT.

A few counts support this clonotype. The V and J genes are TRBV29-1 and TRBJ1-2; 10 nucleotides line up with TRBD1. This CDR3 spans 15 amino acids. The V gene end was trimmed by 5 bases and the J gene end by 6 bases; junction bases not matched to a gene: 12. Germline values: CDR1 SQVTM, CDR2 ANQGSEA. Here the CDR3 reads CSVRPRDRGGNGYTF. The CDR3 nucleotides are TGCAGCGTTCGGCCCAGGGACAGGGGAGGAAATGGCTACACCTTC.

The table lists this clonotype with many counts. The chain combines TRBV3-1 with TRBJ1-1; tentative D call: TRBD1 (5 bases). The V and J ends lost 4 bases and 4 bases respectively, with 10 bases between them. The germline gives CDR1 LGHDT, CDR2 YNNKEL (reference sequence). There are 13 residues in the CDR3. The CDR3 spells CASSPGLSTEAFF. In DNA, the CDR3 is TGTGCCAGCAGCCCGGGACTGAGCACTGAAGCTTTCTTT.

This clonotype has only a few counts. The V and J genes are TRBV9 and TRBJ2-1; D remains unclear. Germline V gives CDR1 SGDLS, CDR2 YYNGEE. The V end was cut by 0 bases, the J end by 0 bases, with 13 bases between. This CDR3 is 17 amino acids long. The CDR3 bases are TGTGCCAGCAGCGTAGACCCTACCAAGAGCTCCTACAATGAGCAGTTCTTC. It encodes CASSVDPTKSSYNEQFF.

The V call is TRBV24-1, the J call TRBJ2-3; D gene unclear. This CDR3 is 11 amino acids long. With 8 bases removed from V and 5 bases from J, the gap between germline ends came to 7 bases. CDR1 and CDR2 from the germline V gene are KGHDR and SFDVKD. CDR3 protein: CATTEKDTQYF. The CDR3 DNA is TGTGCCACCACCGAAAAAGATACGCAGTATTTT.

This chain uses TRBV6-5 with TRBJ2-5, with 9 bases identical to TRBD2. The CDR3 extends over 16 amino acids. J was trimmed by 4 bases and V by 0 bases; bases with no gene match: 6. Germline CDR1 MNHEY, CDR2 SVGAGI. Written as DNA, the CDR3 is TGTGCCAGCAGTTACTCGAGAGCGGGGGGTAGAGAGACCCAGTACTTC. This sequence encodes CASSYSRAGGRETQYF.

V and J are TRBV4-3 and TRBJ2-5; perhaps D is TRBD1 or TRBD2 (5 bases each). Germline CDR1 is LGHNA and CDR2 is YSLEER. The V end lost 0 bases, the J end lost 5 bases, and 10 bases lay between the germline ends. This CDR3 is built from 14 residues. This CDR3 reads CASSQEPRDETQYF. Written as DNA, the CDR3 is TGCGCCAGCAGCCAAGAACCCAGGGACGAGACCCAGTACTTC.

This clonotype was seen more than once but under ten times. V gene TRBV27 combines with J gene TRBJ2-1; the match to TRBD1 covers 8 bases. The CDR3 is made up of 14 amino acids. CDR1 MNHEY and CDR2 SMNVEV come from the germline V gene (reference sequence). After removal of 6 bases from V and 5 bases from J, the junction contained 6 bases not matched to a gene. The CDR3 protein is CASSWTGLNNEQFF. The DNA for the CDR3 is TGTGCCAGCAGCTGGACAGGGCTTAACAATGAGCAGTTCTTC.

This clonotype appeared a few times. The chain uses TRBV5-1 and TRBJ2-2; D possibly corresponds to TRBD1 (5 bases). Germline V gives CDR1 SGHRS, CDR2 YFSETQ. V was pared by 0 bases and J by 4 bases, with 10 bases between. This CDR3 has 15 amino acids. Written as DNA, the CDR3 is TGCGCCAGCAGCTTGGCCCTAAGGGGCACCGGGGAGCTGTTTTTT. This codes for CASSLALRGTGELFF.